The source of this T cell receptor beta chain is a study of shared clonotypes between healthy human individuals. All the donors were Caucasian adults who lived in Nashville, Tennessee. Notes on this clone: The antigen remains undetermined.

Using about 0.2 ug DNA, approximately 30,000 T cell genomes, the sorted-subset replicate PCRs were run. The method was immunoSEQ multiplex PCR; TCRdb's version includes in-frame clones alone and lacks a portion of them. The sample records some 350,000 clones, around 74% being singletons. With V trimmed by 5 bases and J by 7 bases, 12 bases remained unmatched. CDR3 size: 16 residues. The germline V gene encodes CDR1 SGHTA and CDR2 FQGTGA. Study-level points and caveats: Shared clonotypes across all four donors exceeded non-shared ones in generation probability. The low donor count limited represented genetic and exposure-history diversity.

The J gene is TRBJ2-2, the V gene TRBV7-3, with 8 nucleotides matching TRBD2. This clonotype was sampled from a man younger than 40 in good health. The sample was memory CD4+ T cells sorted from blood. Subset specified: CD45RA-negative fraction. CDR3 loop: CASSPWTSMNGGELFF. CDR3 DNA: TGTGCCAGCAGCCCGTGGACTAGCATGAACGGCGGGGAGCTGTTTTTT.